One and the same sample provided the 20 T cell receptor beta chains below, sequenced in a study of T cells after yellow fever vaccination (dated by TCRdb to between 2017 and 2020). The intended sense of this specimen's treatment or condition label: live attenuated yellow fever vaccine strain. Library prep was done by 5' RACE. Sequencing took place on an Illumina NovaSeq 6000. The raw public data were reprocessed by TCRdb itself: fastp quality trimming at Q25, MiXCR clonotype calling, in-frame beta chains only. Rows are unified per CDR3 protein, each entry keeping the most common DNA and genes. This sample comprises 300,000 or so distinct CDR3 sequences, about 4% of them detected only once. The ten top clones hold approximately 24% of the sample. The input for sequencing was PBMCs, taken 5 days after the yellow fever booster vaccination. All receptors derive from a man in his late teens or twenties who received the YFV17D yellow fever vaccine.

This clonotype was picked up a small number of times. The chain has TRBV12-3 or TRBV12-4 and TRBJ2-5, with D perhaps assigned TRBD1 or TRBD2 (5 bases each). Deletions cut 5 bases from V and 5 bases from J, with 24 bases between. The CDR3 runs to 17 residues. This CDR3 reads CASSPPPGTPTRETQYF. DNA for the CDR3: TGTGCCAGCAGTCCCCCGCCAGGGACGCCGACACGGGAGACCCAGTACTTC.

This clonotype turned up a few times. This sequence joins TRBV4-1 and TRBJ1-5, with D possibly matching TRBD1 (5 bases). The germline gives CDR1 MGHRA, CDR2 YSYEKL. Trimming removed 6 bases at V and 0 bases at J, with 12 bases between. The CDR3 has 15 residues. DNA for the CDR3: TGCGCCAGCAGGGAGAGGGACGTTAGCAATCAGCCCCAGCATTTT. It codes for CASRERDVSNQPQHF.

This clonotype was detected many times. The V and J genes are TRBV27 and TRBJ2-3; 9 bases are shared with TRBD2. CDR3 length equals 20 residues. Trimming took 6 bases from V and 0 from J; bases not matched to a gene: 19. In germline, CDR1 is MNHEY, CDR2 SMNVEV (reference sequence). The DNA for the CDR3 is TGTGCCAGCAGCCCCCGGGCCAGCGGGGGGCCGTACTCTAGCACAGATACGCAGTATTTT. Its protein is CASSPRASGGPYSSTDTQYF.

This clonotype was counted a few times. The chain is built from TRBV12-3 or TRBV12-4 and TRBJ1-5, with D unresolved. This CDR3 contains 12 residues. V was cut by 10 bases and J by 7 bases, with 14 bases left in between. This CDR3 is CATTGAGQPQHF. Here the CDR3 DNA reads TGTGCCACCACTGGAGCGGGGCAGCCCCAGCATTTT.

The chain couples TRBV4-3 to TRBJ2-5; weak D call: TRBD1 (6 bases). Germline CDR1 is LGHNA and CDR2 is YSLEER. Trimming took 0 bases from V and 2 from J, leaving 16 bases between them. This CDR3 region has 17 residues. Written as DNA, the CDR3 is TGCGCCAGCAGCCAAGAGCAGGGGACGGGGACACAAGAGACCCAGTACTTC. Its translation: CASSQEQGTGTQETQYF.

At least ten counts were recorded for this clonotype. CDR3 coding DNA: TGTGCCAGCAGCTTGGAGGAGGGCACAGATACGCAGTATTTT. This sequence encodes CASSLEEGTDTQYF. V is TRBV5-6 and J is TRBJ2-3; possible D gene TRBD2, 5 bases. CDR1 is SGHDT and CDR2 is YYEEEE in the germline V gene. This CDR3 has 14 residues. V was clipped by 0 bases and J by 1 base, with 6 bases between them.

This clonotype was counted ten times or more. The genes are TRBV7-2 and TRBJ1-2; 8 bases are a match to TRBD1. Germline V gene data show CDR1 as SGHTA and CDR2 as FQGNSA. This CDR3 spans 18 amino acids. J gave up 6 bases and V 5 bases, and 20 bases lay outside the gene matches. CDR3 bases: TGTGCCAGCAGCCTACGGCCCCGGGACAGGTCGTTCGCGAATGGCTACACCTTC. Protein product: CASSLRPRDRSFANGYTF.

This clonotype occurred once. A much larger clone lies one base from this, so it may be a read error. The chain is built from TRBV7-2 and TRBJ2-3; TRBD1 might be the D (6 bases). The length of the CDR3 is 15 residues. Germline lookup yields CDR1 SGHTA and CDR2 FQGNSA. CDR3 sequence reads: CASSLAGGDTDTQSF. DNA for the CDR3: TGTGCCAGCAGCTTAGCTGGGGGCGACACAGATACGCAGTCTTTT.

The chain couples TRBV29-1 to TRBJ2-5; D may be TRBD2 (6 bases). The V gene's germline CDR1 is SQVTM and CDR2 ANQGSEA. CDR3 length equals 12 residues. Trimming pared 5 bases from V and 3 bases from J, leaving 10 bases between. The CDR3 DNA reads TGCAGCGTTTTCGGCGGGGAAGAGACCCAGTACTTC. Amino acid sequence: CSVFGGEETQYF.

This clonotype has at least ten counts. The chain joins TRBV5-1 to TRBJ1-6, with a possible D match to TRBD1 (6 bases). From germline, CDR1 is SGHRS and CDR2 YFSETQ. The CDR3 consists of 14 residues. V was cut by 4 bases and J by 9 bases, with 14 bases left in between. CDR3 DNA sequence: TGCGCCAGCAGCGGAAGGACAGTCGGTTCACCCCTCCACTTT. Its translation: CASSGRTVGSPLHF.

CDR3 residues: CASRQLPGQGIYEQYF. Written as DNA, the CDR3 is TGTGCCAGCAGGCAACTTCCGGGACAGGGTATCTACGAGCAGTACTTC. This chain joins TRBV6-2 or TRBV6-3 and TRBJ2-7, with TRBD1 matching over 9 bases. The J segment lost 3 bases and the V segment lost 6 bases, leaving 12 bases of the junction unmatched. CDR3 size: 16 residues. The germline gives CDR1 MNHEY, CDR2 SVGEGT.

This clonotype was recorded many times. The V gene is TRBV7-9, the J gene TRBJ2-3, with TRBD1 as a possible D gene (6 bases). Germline CDR1 reads SEHNR; CDR2 reads FQNEAQ (reference sequence). V gave up 5 bases and J gave up 0 bases, with 12 bases separating them. This CDR3 region has 15 residues. The DNA of the CDR3 is TGTGCCAGCAGCCCTACAGGGTCGAGCACAGATACGCAGTATTTT. It is translated as CASSPTGSSTDTQYF.

This clonotype was counted between two and nine times. This rearrangement joins TRBV7-2 to TRBJ2-2, with 10 bases matching TRBD1. V shed 4 bases, J shed 5 bases, and the junction held 7 bases outside the gene matches. The V gene's germline CDR1 is SGHTA and CDR2 FQGNSA. The CDR3 has 16 amino acids. The CDR3 here is CASSYPGQGRTGELFF. CDR3 bases: TGTGCCAGCAGCTACCCGGGACAGGGGAGGACCGGGGAGCTGTTTTTT.

The chain has TRBV12-3 or TRBV12-4 and TRBJ1-3; 8 bases are shared with TRBD1. V lost 5 bases, J lost 0 bases, and 6 bases stayed unmatched. This CDR3 comprises 16 residues. CDR3 DNA: TGTGCCAGCAGTCCGACAGGGGCGTCCTCTGGAAACACCATATATTTT. It encodes CASSPTGASSGNTIYF.

V and J are TRBV5-5 and TRBJ2-1, with 11 bases lining up with TRBD2. CDR1 is SGHKS, CDR2 YYEKEE, per germline (reference sequence). This CDR3 is built from 19 residues. With 2 bases clipped from V and 0 bases from J, the junction kept 10 bases outside the gene matches. The CDR3 sequence is CASSFRLAGLSSSYNEQFF. CDR3 DNA sequence: TGTGCCAGCAGCTTCCGACTAGCGGGGCTATCTAGCTCCTACAATGAGCAGTTCTTC.

This chain joins TRBV4-3 and TRBJ1-6; no clear D. The germline gives CDR1 LGHNA, CDR2 YSLEER. Deletions cut 0 bases from V and 2 bases from J, with 8 bases between. The CDR3 covers 16 residues. CDR3 bases: TGCGCCAGCAGCCAAGAACTTGGGGCCTATAATTCACCCCTCCACTTT. This sequence encodes CASSQELGAYNSPLHF.

A few counts support this clonotype. This chain links TRBV5-6 with TRBJ2-7, with D possibly matching TRBD1 (6 bases). In germline, CDR1 is SGHDT, CDR2 YYEEEE. V lost 2 bases, J lost 4 bases, and 7 bases lay in between. The CDR3 is 12 residues long. DNA for the CDR3: TGTGCCAGCAGCTTTCAGGGGTACGAGCAGTACGTC. The encoded protein is CASSFQGYEQYV.

This clonotype was recorded at least ten times. The rearrangement links TRBV20-1 to TRBJ2-3; D is undetermined. The length of the CDR3 is 15 residues. Trimming left V 1 base short and J 8 bases short, with 19 bases between. CDR1 and CDR2 from the germline V gene are DFQATT and SNEGSKA (reference sequence). The CDR3 nucleotides are TGCAGTGCTAGAGGTTCCCTGATAGTGGGTGGTACGCAGTATTTT. Encoded protein: CSARGSLIVGGTQYF.

In its sample, this clonotype was seen a few times. The chain links TRBV5-1 to TRBJ1-6; D gene uncertain. Germline V gene data show CDR1 as SGHRS and CDR2 as YFSETQ. V was pared by 4 bases and J by 9 bases, with 11 bases between. The CDR3 has 13 amino acids. The CDR3 is CASSGVPTSPLHF. The DNA for the CDR3 is TGCGCCAGCAGCGGGGTCCCTACTTCACCCCTCCACTTT.

The chain joins TRBV6-1 to TRBJ2-3; possibly TRBD1 or TRBD2 for D (7 bases each). The CDR3 has 17 residues. Germline lookup yields CDR1 MNHNS and CDR2 SASEGT. Trimming pared 7 bases from V and 4 bases from J, leaving 24 bases between. For the CDR3, the DNA is TGTGCCAGCACTTCCCTAGTCAGGGGGGGCCGTGCAGATACGCAGTATTTT. This translates into CASTSLVRGGRADTQYF.